A single sample gave rise to the 8 T cell receptor beta chains below, sequenced in a study of identical twins. TCRdb reprocessed the 5' RACE reads via MiXCR and lists one record per CDR3 protein. The data contain roughly 770,000 distinct CDR3 sequences, about 20% of them singletons. These data also formed part of another study, on T cells expressing NK-cell markers.

The sequencing input was PBMCs. These receptor sequences come from a young woman in good health.

This clonotype was detected many times. The chain uses TRBV12-3 or TRBV12-4 and TRBJ1-2, with D perhaps TRBD1 (6 bases). V lost 2 bases to trimming and J lost 6 bases, with 16 bases between them. CDR3 size: 15 residues. This chain's CDR3 is CASSLSKTGSDGYTF. CDR3 nucleotides: TGTGCCAGCAGTTTATCGAAGACAGGATCGGATGGCTACACCTTC.

This clonotype has only a few counts. The genes are TRBV7-2 and TRBJ1-1; D is unclear. This CDR3 region has 13 residues. V gave up 5 bases and J gave up 4 bases, with 11 bases separating them. Looked up from germline, CDR1 is SGHTA and CDR2 is FQGNSA. CDR3 sequence reads: CASSGEWGTEAFF. For the CDR3, the DNA is TGTGCCAGCAGCGGGGAGTGGGGCACTGAAGCTTTCTTT.

This clonotype was seen only a few times. The chain joins TRBV29-1 to TRBJ2-1; D is perhaps TRBD1 or TRBD2 (5 bases each). The CDR3 has 17 amino acids. CDR1 and CDR2 from the germline V gene are SQVTM and ANQGSEA. Trimming shortened V by 6 bases and J by 0 bases, and 21 bases separated the two germline ends. The CDR3 reads CSVQDPGAMSSYNEQFF. The CDR3 nucleotides read TGCAGCGTCCAAGACCCCGGGGCGATGAGCTCCTACAATGAGCAGTTCTTC.

V usage is TRBV7-9 and J usage is TRBJ1-4; unclear D gene. V was clipped by 5 bases and J by 8 bases, with 6 bases between them. CDR1 SEHNR and CDR2 FQNEAQ come from the germline V gene (reference sequence). The CDR3 spans 11 residues. CDR3 DNA: TGTGCCAGCAGCCCATCGGAAAAACTGTTTTTT. It codes for CASSPSEKLFF.

The chain employs TRBV20-1 and TRBJ2-3; 14 nucleotides match TRBD2. This CDR3 is built from 14 residues. CDR1 and CDR2 from the germline V gene are DFQATT and SNEGSKA (reference sequence). V shed 6 bases, J shed 6 bases, and the junction held 5 bases outside the gene matches. The CDR3 reads CSALTSGGGDTQYF. The CDR3 nucleotides are TGCAGTGCCCTGACTAGCGGGGGGGGGGATACGCAGTATTTT.

V and J are TRBV5-5 and TRBJ2-7; TRBD2 might be the D (6 bases). Trimming took off 4 bases at V and 4 bases at J, with 18 bases between the two ends. The CDR3 runs to 15 residues. CDR1 and CDR2 (germline): SGHKS, YYEKEE (reference sequence). CDR3 residues: CASSAHSGAPYEQYF. DNA of the CDR3: TGTGCCAGCAGCGCCCATAGCGGTGCCCCATACGAGCAGTACTTC.

This clonotype has more than one count but fewer than ten. The chain has TRBV10-3 and TRBJ2-7; tentatively, D is TRBD1 or TRBD2 (5 bases each). This CDR3 is built from 12 residues. V shed 10 bases and J shed 2 bases, with 12 bases lying between them. CDR1 and CDR2 from the germline V gene are ENHRY and SYGVKD. This CDR3 is CATRDGTYEQYF. DNA of the CDR3: TGTGCCACCCGGGACGGTACCTACGAGCAGTACTTC.

The V gene is TRBV5-1, the J gene TRBJ2-7; D gene unclear. This CDR3 comprises 13 residues. Germline CDR1 and CDR2: SGHRS and YFSETQ. Trimming left V 6 bases short and J 3 bases short, with 13 bases between. The CDR3 nucleotides are TGCGCCAGCAACCGAGACGGAAACTACGAGCAGTACTTC. It specifies CASNRDGNYEQYF.